This T cell receptor (beta chain) was obtained from a study of control samples from healthy donors and cancer patients. Method: immunoSEQ multiplex PCR; TCRdb's copy keeps in-frame clones and lacks some. The sample lists about 100,000 clones; 85% to 90% were seen once. The sequencing input was blood. The origin of this receptor is a young man in good health.

Written as DNA, the CDR3 is TGCGCCAGCAGCCAAGGACGGTGGATGTCTAGCACAGATACGCAGTATTTT. Amino acids: CASSQGRWMSSTDTQYF. The genes are TRBV4-1 and TRBJ2-3; D gene ambiguous. CDR1 is MGHRA, CDR2 YSYEKL, per germline. V lost 1 base to trimming and J lost 0 bases, with 14 bases between them. The CDR3 loop spans 17 amino acids.